This T cell receptor (beta chain) was obtained from a study of control samples from healthy donors and cancer patients. The protocol was immunoSEQ multiplex PCR, while the TCRdb copy is restricted to in-frame clones and leaves out a portion. Among about 80,000 clones listed, 84% were seen once. What was sequenced was PBMCs. The sequence was obtained from a man in his sixties with head and neck cancer.

CDR3 nucleotides: TGTGCCAGCAGTCCAGCCGGACTAGCGGGAGCCTACGAGCAGTACTTC. It codes for CASSPAGLAGAYEQYF. The rearrangement joins TRBV3-1 (or the pseudogene TRBV3-2) to TRBJ2-7; TRBD2 agrees at 13 bases. V was clipped by 6 bases and J by 2 bases; unmatched bases: 7. Per the germline V gene, CDR1 is LGHDT and CDR2 is YNNKEL (reference sequence). This CDR3 spans 16 amino acids.